The sequence of this TCR beta chain was determined in a study of T cells in Graves' hyperthyroidism and ophthalmopathy. Study observations and caveats: From stable hyperthyroidism, ophthalmopathy was separated by a 13 V-J model.

It was uncontrolled infection, other autoimmune disease, pregnancy or lactation that excluded patients. The blood sample was taken at first hyperthyroidism diagnosis, before any ophthalmopathy symptoms. Each 10 ml fresh peripheral blood draw supplied the PBMCs. Amplification of TCR beta CDR3 regions used RNA as the template. RT-PCR in the first round (using the HTBI primer set) targeted the TCR CDR3. One entry per CDR3 protein, called by TCRdb with MiXCR from the multiplex PCR reads. Among under 300,000 distinct CDR3 sequences, roughly 14% were seen once, and the ten largest hold 7.8%. V shed 3 bases and J shed 4 bases, with 7 bases lying between them. The CDR3 is made up of 12 amino acids. This clonotype was counted at least ten times. Its target is not known.

The chain recombines TRBV12-3 or TRBV12-4 with TRBJ2-7; D is uncertain. Sequencing was performed on blood. The receptor's source is a woman aged 30 to 39 with Graves' hyperthyroidism that later progressed to Graves' ophthalmopathy. The CDR3 DNA reads as TGTGCCAGCAGTTTGTTCGGATACGAGCAGTACTTC. The encoded protein is CASSLFGYEQYF.